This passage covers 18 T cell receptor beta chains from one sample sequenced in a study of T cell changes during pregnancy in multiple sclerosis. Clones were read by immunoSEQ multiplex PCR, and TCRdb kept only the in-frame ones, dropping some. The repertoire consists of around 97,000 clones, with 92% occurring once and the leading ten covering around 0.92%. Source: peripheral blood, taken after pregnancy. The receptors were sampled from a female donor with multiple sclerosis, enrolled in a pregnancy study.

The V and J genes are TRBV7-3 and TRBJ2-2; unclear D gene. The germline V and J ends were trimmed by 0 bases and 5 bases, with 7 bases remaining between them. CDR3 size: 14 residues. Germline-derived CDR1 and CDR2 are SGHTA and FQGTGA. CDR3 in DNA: TGTGCCAGCAGCTTAACACGGGTAACCGGGGAGCTGTTTTTT. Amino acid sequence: CASSLTRVTGELFF.

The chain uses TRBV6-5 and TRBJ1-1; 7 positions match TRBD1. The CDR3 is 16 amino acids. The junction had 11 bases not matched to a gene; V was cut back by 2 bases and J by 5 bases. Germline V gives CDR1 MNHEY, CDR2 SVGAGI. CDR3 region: CASSYTSTGSGTEAFF. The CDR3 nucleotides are TGTGCCAGCAGTTACACCTCGACAGGGAGTGGGACTGAAGCTTTCTTT.

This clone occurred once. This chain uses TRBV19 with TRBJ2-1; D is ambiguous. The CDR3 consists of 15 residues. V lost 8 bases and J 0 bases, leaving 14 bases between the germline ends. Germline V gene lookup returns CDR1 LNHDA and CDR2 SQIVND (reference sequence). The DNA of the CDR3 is TGTGCCAGTTCACGAGAGAGGAGCTCCTACAATGAGCAGTTCTTC. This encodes CASSRERSSYNEQFF.

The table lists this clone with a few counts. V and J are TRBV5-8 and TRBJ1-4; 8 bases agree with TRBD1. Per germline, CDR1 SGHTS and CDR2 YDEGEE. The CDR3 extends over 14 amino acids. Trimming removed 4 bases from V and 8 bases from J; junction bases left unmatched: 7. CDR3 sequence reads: CASSAQGAREKLFF. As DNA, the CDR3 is TGTGCCAGCAGCGCCCAGGGGGCCAGGGAAAAACTGTTTTTT. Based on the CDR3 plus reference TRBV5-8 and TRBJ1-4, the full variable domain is EAGVTQSPTHLIKTRGQQATLRCSPISGHTSVYWYQQALGLGLQFLLWYDEGEERNRGNFPPRFSGRQFPNYSSELNVNALELEDSALYLCASSAQGAREKLFFGSGTQLSVL.

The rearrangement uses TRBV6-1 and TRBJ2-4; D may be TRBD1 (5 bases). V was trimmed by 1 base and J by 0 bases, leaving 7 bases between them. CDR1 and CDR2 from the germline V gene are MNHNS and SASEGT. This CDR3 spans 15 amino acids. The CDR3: CASSEGTLAKNIQYF. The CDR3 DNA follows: TGTGCCAGCAGTGAAGGGACATTAGCCAAAAACATTCAGTACTTC.

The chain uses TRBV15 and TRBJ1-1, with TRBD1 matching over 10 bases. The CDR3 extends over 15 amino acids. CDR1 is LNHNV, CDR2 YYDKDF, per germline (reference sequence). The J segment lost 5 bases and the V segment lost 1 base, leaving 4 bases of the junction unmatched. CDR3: CATSRVGQGGTEAFF. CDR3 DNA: TGTGCCACCAGCAGAGTTGGACAGGGGGGGACTGAAGCTTTCTTT.

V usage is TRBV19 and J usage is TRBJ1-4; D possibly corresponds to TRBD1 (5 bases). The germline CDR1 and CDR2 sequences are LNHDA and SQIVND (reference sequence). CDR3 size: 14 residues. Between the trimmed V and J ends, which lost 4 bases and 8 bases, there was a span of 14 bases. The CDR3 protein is CASSTGGVGEKLFF. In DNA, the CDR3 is TGTGCCAGTAGTACTGGGGGGGTCGGGGAAAAACTGTTTTTT. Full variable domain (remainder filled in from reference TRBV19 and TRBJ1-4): DGGITQSPKYLFRKEGQNVTLSCEQNLNHDAMYWYRQDPGQGLRLIYYSQIVNDFQKGDIAEGYSVSREKKESFPLTVTSAQKNPTAFYLCASSTGGVGEKLFFGSGTQLSVL.

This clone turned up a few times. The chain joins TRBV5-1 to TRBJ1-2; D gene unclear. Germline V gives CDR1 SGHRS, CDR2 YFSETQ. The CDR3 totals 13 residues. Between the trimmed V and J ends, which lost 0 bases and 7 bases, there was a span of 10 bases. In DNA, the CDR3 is TGCGCCAGCAGCTTGGAAGATGGAGGTGGCTACACCTTC. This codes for CASSLEDGGGYTF.

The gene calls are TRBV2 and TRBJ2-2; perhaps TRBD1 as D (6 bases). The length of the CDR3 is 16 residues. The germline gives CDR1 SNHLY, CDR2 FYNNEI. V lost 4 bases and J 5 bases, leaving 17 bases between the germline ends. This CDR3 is CASSGSAGALTGELFF. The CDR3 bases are TGTGCCAGCAGTGGGTCGGCAGGGGCGCTTACCGGGGAGCTGTTTTTT.

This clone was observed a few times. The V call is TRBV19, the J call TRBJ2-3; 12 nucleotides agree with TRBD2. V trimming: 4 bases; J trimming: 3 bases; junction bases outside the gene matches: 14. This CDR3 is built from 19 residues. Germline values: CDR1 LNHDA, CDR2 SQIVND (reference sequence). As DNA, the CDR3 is TGTGCCAGTAGTACCCACGCTAGCGGGAGGGCCTCAAGGACAGATACGCAGTATTTT. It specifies CASSTHASGRASRTDTQYF.

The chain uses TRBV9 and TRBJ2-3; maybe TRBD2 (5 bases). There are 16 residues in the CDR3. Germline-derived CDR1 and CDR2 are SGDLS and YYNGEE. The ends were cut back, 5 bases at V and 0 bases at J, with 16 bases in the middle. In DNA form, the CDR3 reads TGTGCCAGCAGGGATCTACTAGACCCTAGCACAGATACGCAGTATTTT. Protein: CASRDLLDPSTDTQYF.

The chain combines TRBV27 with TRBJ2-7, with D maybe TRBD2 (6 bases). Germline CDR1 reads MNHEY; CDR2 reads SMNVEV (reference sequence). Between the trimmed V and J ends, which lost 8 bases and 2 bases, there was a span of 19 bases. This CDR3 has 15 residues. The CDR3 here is CASAPRLGAAYEQYF. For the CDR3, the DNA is TGTGCCAGCGCCCCCAGACTAGGCGCGGCCTACGAGCAGTACTTC.

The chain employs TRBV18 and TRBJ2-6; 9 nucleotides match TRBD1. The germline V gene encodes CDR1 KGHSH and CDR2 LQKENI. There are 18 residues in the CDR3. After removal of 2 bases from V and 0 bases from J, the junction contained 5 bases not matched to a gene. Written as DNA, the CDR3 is TGTGCCAGCTCACCAGGTTGGACAGGGGACTCTGGGGCCAACGTCCTGACTTTC. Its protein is CASSPGWTGDSGANVLTF.

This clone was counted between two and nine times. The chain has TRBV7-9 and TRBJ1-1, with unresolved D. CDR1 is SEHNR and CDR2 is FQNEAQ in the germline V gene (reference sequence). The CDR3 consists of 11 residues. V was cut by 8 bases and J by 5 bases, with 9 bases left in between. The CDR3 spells CASGRATEAFF. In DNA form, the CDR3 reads TGTGCCAGCGGGCGGGCAACTGAAGCTTTCTTT.

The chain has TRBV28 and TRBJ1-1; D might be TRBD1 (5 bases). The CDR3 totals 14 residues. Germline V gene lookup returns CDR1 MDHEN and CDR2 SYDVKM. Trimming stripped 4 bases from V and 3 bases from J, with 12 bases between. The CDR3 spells CASSSGAMDTEAFF. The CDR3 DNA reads TGTGCCAGCAGTTCTGGGGCAATGGACACTGAAGCTTTCTTT.

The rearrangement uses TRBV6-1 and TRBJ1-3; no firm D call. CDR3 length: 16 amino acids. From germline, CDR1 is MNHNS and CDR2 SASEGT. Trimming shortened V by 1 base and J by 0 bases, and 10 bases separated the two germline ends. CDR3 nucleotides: TGTGCCAGCAGTGAAGGGACTACCCGCTCTGGAAACACCATATATTTT. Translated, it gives CASSEGTTRSGNTIYF.

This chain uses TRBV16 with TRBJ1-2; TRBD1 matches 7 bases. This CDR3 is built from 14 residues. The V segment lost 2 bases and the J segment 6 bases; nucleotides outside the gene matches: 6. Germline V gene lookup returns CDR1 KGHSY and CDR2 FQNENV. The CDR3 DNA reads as TGTGCCAGCAGCCAAATAAGGACAGGCCATGGCTACACCTTC. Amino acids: CASSQIRTGHGYTF.

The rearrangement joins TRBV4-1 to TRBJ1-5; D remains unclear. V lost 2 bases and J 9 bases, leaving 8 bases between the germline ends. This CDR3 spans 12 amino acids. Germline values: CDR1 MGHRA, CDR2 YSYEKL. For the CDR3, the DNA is TGCGCCAGCAGCCAACCTCGGGGGCCCCAGCATTTT. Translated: CASSQPRGPQHF.